This TCR beta chain is from a study of blood T cells in healthy people across ages (dated by TCRdb to about 2015). Background for the entire study: In model experiments, template switching captured roughly one uniquely barcoded TCR beta cDNA molecule for every two T cells. The study measured age-related changes in TCR beta repertoire diversity using deep sequencing normalized with unique cDNA molecular identifiers. The donors were split into four age groups: young (average about 15 years), middle-aged (more than 35), aged (approximately 59) and long-lived (under 90). Donors of different ages were randomly distributed across sequencing lanes to avoid experimental bias. Two additional independent replicas of 1 million unique cDNA reads from the same blood draw were analyzed for two donors (one aged 18 to 29 and one aged 80 or older). Results the study describes overall, beyond this receptor: Estimates of total diversity based on one million sequenced T cells were considered lower bounds and underestimates. The CMV infection status of donors was not known, potentially confounding age-related changes in expanded clonotypes. Observed TCR beta diversity correlated strongly with the percentage of naive T cells measured by flow cytometry. As age increased, observed TCR beta diversity per million T cells dropped in a roughly linear way, and a significant reduction was already evident by age about 40. Bulk unsorted PBMC profiling prevented conclusive comparison of naive and antigen-experienced compartments. The long-lived group showed more naive CD4+ T cells, fewer expanded clones and increased TCR diversity than the aged group, suggesting age selection.

The roughly 39 donors, aged roughly 6 to 90 years, were systemically healthy Caucasian individuals from Russia. Each donor gave roughly 11 milliliters of peripheral blood, drawn into EDTA-treated Vacutainer tubes. PBMCs were isolated by Ficoll-Paque density-gradient centrifugation, with at least 6 million obtained per sample. Total RNA was extracted from PBMCs with Trizol reagent, with at least 6 micrograms obtained per sample. For every donor, an aliquot of PBMCs went through flow cytometry to measure the percentages of naive CD45RAhigh/CD27high T cells. Concerning this clonotype itself: Its cognate antigen has yet to be identified. Within one base of it there is no much larger clone, and no base qualities were kept.

Library preparation was by 5' RACE. A second about 7 to 12 cycle PCR used a sample-barcoded 5' primer and a J-beta primer mix. Each TCR beta cDNA molecule received a unique molecular identifier from a template-switch 5' adaptor carrying 12 random nucleotides. Each sample yielded at least 2.5 million CDR3-containing paired-end reads. First-strand cDNA was synthesized from all RNA with the Mint cDNA synthesis kit, primed by a TRBC-specific oligonucleotide. All cDNA was treated with uracil-DNA glycosylase and then went through a first 18-cycle PCR with the universal primers M1SS and BC2_uni_R. The authors processed their data as follows. Normalization of each sample was performed by random selection of 1 million high-quality reads, each carrying a distinct molecular identifier. Instead of being binned into consensus sequences, reads that shared molecular identifiers were thrown out. MiTCR, with a Q25 quality threshold and the strictest error-elimination algorithm, was used for CDR3 identification, clonotype clustering and error correction. A nonparametric unseen species model with Euler transformation was used to estimate lower-bound total TCR beta diversity. TCRdb trimmed public reads at Q25 via fastp, called clones via MiXCR and kept in-frame beta chains. Each entry merges the rows of one CDR3 protein and shows their most common DNA and genes. None of the V and J calls come from the authors' own analysis; TCRdb made them. Counted in this sample were approximately 1,700,000 distinct CDR3 sequences; around 40% of them appeared once. Jointly, the top ten make up roughly 23% of the sample.

The CDR3, cysteine through phenylalanine, is 17 amino acids long. Only the CDR3 part of the read is kept: 51 bases, read in frame from the first base. The germline V gene supplies CDR1 SQVTM and CDR2 ANQGSEA. Trimming at the junction amounts to 1 base on V and 3 bases on J, and the germline ends lie 19 bases apart. The sequence came from a human donor in good health. The V gene is TRBV29-1 and the J gene is TRBJ2-1; the best D guess is TRBD2, with 5 bases matching. The specimen sequenced was blood. The DNA sequence is as follows: TGCAGCGTTGAAGGCTTCCCCGGGATACTCAACTACAATGAGCAGTTCTTC. Its coded protein is CSVEGFPGILNYNEQFF.